This record concerns one T cell receptor (beta chain) sequence. One end of the junction fails to match germline, which may point to a read error. The data stem from a study of T cell responses to AZD1222 COVID-19 vaccine. The CDR3 has 13 residues. Germline V gene data show CDR1 as SEHNR and CDR2 as FQNEAQ (reference sequence). The method was immunoSEQ multiplex PCR; TCRdb's version includes in-frame clones alone and lacks a portion of them. The table shows 70,000 to 95,000 clones, with roughly nine tenths occurring only once. The chain has TRBV7-9 and TRBJ1-3; unclear D gene. This sample comprised peripheral blood, obtained 28 days after the second AZD1222 dose. This TCR was sampled from an adult who received the AZD1222 COVID-19 vaccine. CDR3 residues: CASRLAGGNTIYF. CDR3 sequence (DNA): TGTGCCAGCCGCTTAGCGGGGGGAAACACCATATATTTT.